These 15 T cell receptor beta chains originate from one sample sequenced in a study of blood T cell repertoires in COVID-19. The assay was immunoSEQ multiplex PCR, and TCRdb's table has in-frame clones only and misses some. The sample has approximately 50,000 clones; more than 85% are singletons. Sequencing was done on a sample of peripheral blood. Source of these receptors: a man aged 50-59 years with active COVID-19.

This rearrangement joins TRBV29-1 to TRBJ2-7, with TRBD1 matching over 7 bases. Germline V CDR1 and CDR2: SQVTM, ANQGSEA. This CDR3 has 12 residues. V shed 7 bases and J 4 bases; nucleotides not matched to a gene: 7. The CDR3 protein is CSATGFTYEQYF. For the CDR3, the DNA is TGCAGCGCGACAGGGTTTACGTACGAGCAGTACTTC.

The CDR3 DNA follows: TGTGCCAGCAAGGGGACAGAGCACACCGGGGAGCTGTTTTTT. Its protein product is CASKGTEHTGELFF. V usage is TRBV2 and J usage is TRBJ2-2, with 7 bases matching TRBD1. After removal of 7 bases from V and 3 bases from J, the junction contained 5 bases not matched to a gene. The length of the CDR3 is 14 residues. Germline assignment: CDR1 SNHLY and CDR2 FYNNEI.

The chain carries TRBV24-1 and TRBJ2-2, with no clear D. The CDR3 loop spans 14 amino acids. In germline, CDR1 is KGHDR, CDR2 SFDVKD. V lost 7 bases, J lost 6 bases, and 14 bases lay in between. In nucleotides, the CDR3 is TGTGCCACCAGCCCTGATGGGCAGCCCGGGGAGCTGTTTTTT. Translated, it gives CATSPDGQPGELFF.

This clone turned up a few times. V and J are TRBV7-8 and TRBJ1-6; D possibly corresponds to TRBD1 (5 bases). The ends were cut back, 4 bases at V and 7 bases at J, with 14 bases in the middle. CDR3 length equals 15 residues. The V gene's germline CDR1 is SGHVS and CDR2 FQNEAQ. The CDR3 DNA follows: TGTGCCAGCAGCTACGACGCGACAGCAAATTCACCCCTCCACTTT. Translation gives CASSYDATANSPLHF.

The rearrangement links TRBV11-2 to TRBJ2-7; TRBD1 aligns across 8 bases. V was pared by 5 bases and J by 7 bases, with 10 bases of the junction left unmatched. Germline CDR1 reads SGHAT; CDR2 reads FQNNGV. CDR3 size: 14 residues. DNA for the CDR3: TGTGCCAGCAGCAGACAGACAGGGGCGTTGGAGCAGTACTTC. Residues: CASSRQTGALEQYF.

The chain carries TRBV2 and TRBJ1-3; no clear D gene. The CDR3 runs to 16 residues. With 4 bases removed from V and 1 base from J, the gap between germline ends came to 14 bases. Germline lookup yields CDR1 SNHLY and CDR2 FYNNEI. The CDR3 DNA reads TGTGCCAGCAGTGGCGAAGGGCGGGGATCTGGAAACACCATATATTTT. Residues: CASSGEGRGSGNTIYF. Combining the CDR3 with reference TRBV2 and TRBJ1-3 gives the whole variable domain EPEVTQTPSHQVTQMGQEVILRCVPISNHLYFYWYRQILGQKVEFLVSFYNNEISEKSEIFDDQFSVERPDGSNFTLKIRSTKLEDSAMYFCASSGEGRGSGNTIYFGEGSWLTVV.

The rearrangement uses TRBV28 and TRBJ1-4; TRBD1 matches 8 bases. V lost 6 bases, J lost 8 bases, and 5 bases stayed unmatched. The CDR3 is 13 residues long. Germline lookup yields CDR1 MDHEN and CDR2 SYDVKM. CDR3 residues: CASRDRVFEKLFF. DNA for the CDR3: TGTGCCAGCAGGGACAGGGTATTCGAAAAACTGTTTTTT.

The chain is built from TRBV3-1 (or the pseudogene TRBV3-2) and TRBJ1-2; no clear D. The CDR3 is made up of 13 amino acids. Germline CDR1 is LGHDT and CDR2 is YNNKEL (reference sequence). The V gene lost 4 bases and the J gene lost 5 bases, with 11 bases spanning the gap. CDR3 in DNA: TGTGCCAGCAGCCGCGGGAGACTATATGGCTACACCTTC. This codes for CASSRGRLYGYTF.

This clone was recorded only once. The chain uses TRBV12-3 or TRBV12-4 and TRBJ1-2; D ambiguous. This CDR3 is built from 13 residues. V shed 4 bases and J shed 0 bases, with 6 bases lying between them. CDR3 DNA sequence: TGTGCCAGCAGTTCCGGAGCTAACTATGGCTACACCTTC. Its translation is CASSSGANYGYTF.

V gene TRBV7-9 combines with J gene TRBJ1-4; 9 bases agree with TRBD1. This CDR3 is built from 14 residues. V trimming: 4 bases; J trimming: 7 bases; junction bases outside the gene matches: 4. Per germline, CDR1 SEHNR and CDR2 FQNEAQ (reference sequence). The CDR3 spells CASSSQGAFEKLFF. CDR3 in DNA: TGTGCCAGCAGCTCACAGGGGGCTTTTGAAAAACTGTTTTTT.

The sample holds one count of this clone. The V and J genes are TRBV2 and TRBJ2-5; 9 nucleotides line up with TRBD1. The V gene's germline CDR1 is SNHLY and CDR2 FYNNEI. The trim removed 11 bases at V and 4 bases at J, leaving 8 bases unmatched. This CDR3 comprises 13 residues. CDR3 protein: CASQGAPGETQYF. CDR3 DNA sequence: TGTGCCTCACAGGGGGCCCCCGGAGAGACCCAGTACTTC.

CDR3: CASSFPGDTGELFF. CDR3 DNA: TGTGCCAGCAGCTTCCCAGGGGACACCGGGGAGCTGTTTTTT. This chain uses TRBV5-7 with TRBJ2-2; tentative D call: TRBD1 (6 bases). TRBV5-7 is an ORF for which the function is uncertain. The CDR3 extends over 14 amino acids. Deletions cut 2 bases from V and 3 bases from J, with 8 bases between.

This clone was recorded a few times. This chain uses TRBV4-1 with TRBJ1-4, with D possibly being TRBD1 (6 bases). The CDR3 extends over 15 amino acids. The V end lost 3 bases, the J end lost 0 bases, and 8 bases lay between the germline ends. The germline gives CDR1 MGHRA, CDR2 YSYEKL. The CDR3 reads CASSHPGATNEKLFF. CDR3 nucleotides: TGCGCCAGCAGCCACCCAGGGGCAACTAATGAAAAACTGTTTTTT.

V is TRBV29-1 and J is TRBJ1-1; D remains unclear. The CDR3 has 13 residues. V lost 5 bases to trimming and J lost 0 bases, with 10 bases between them. CDR1 and CDR2 from the germline V gene are SQVTM and ANQGSEA. The DNA for the CDR3 is TGCAGCGTTTCCAACCTAATGAACACTGAAGCTTTCTTT. As protein: CSVSNLMNTEAFF.

The gene calls are TRBV7-2 and TRBJ2-7; no clear D. Germline CDR1 reads SGHTA; CDR2 reads FQGNSA. This CDR3 comprises 12 residues. Between the trimmed V and J ends, which lost 4 bases and 0 bases, there was a span of 4 bases. CDR3 protein: CASSSNSYEQYF. DNA for the CDR3: TGTGCCAGCAGCTCAAACTCCTACGAGCAGTACTTC.